Listed below are T cell receptor beta chains from one sample, sequenced in a study of CD8+ T cells in alopecia areata. The method was immunoSEQ multiplex PCR; TCRdb's version includes in-frame clones alone and lacks a portion of them. The data contain around 200,000 clones, roughly 60% of them singletons. The input for sequencing was CD4+ T cells sorted from blood, taken at week 0. The receptors were gathered from a human donor with alopecia areata. Each CDR3 is given with its conserved first and last residue. A D gene is named only where the DNA matches it firmly. Rows give clone size only sometimes, using once, few, many, or a class for an expanded clone.

CDR3 DNA: TGCAGCGTTGACGTCGCTCAGGGCTTAGGGGGTCAGTACTTC
CDR3 protein: CSVDVAQGLGGQYF
V gene: TRBV29-1
J gene: TRBJ2-4
D gene: .
clone size: .

CDR3 DNA: TGTGCCTGGAGTGTATTTGGAGCCTATGGCTACACCTTC
CDR3 protein: CAWSVFGAYGYTF
V gene: TRBV30
J gene: TRBJ1-2
D gene: .
clone size: .

CDR3 DNA: TGCAGCGGGGGACATACCACCGGGGAGCTGTTTTTT
CDR3 protein: CSGGHTTGELFF
V gene: TRBV29-1
J gene: TRBJ2-2
D gene: .
clone size: .

CDR3 DNA: TGTGCCTGGAGTGTAGGGCAGGTTGTGCAGCCCCAGCATTTT
CDR3 protein: CAWSVGQVVQPQHF
V gene: TRBV30
J gene: TRBJ1-5
D gene: .
clone size: .

CDR3 DNA: TGTGCCAGTAGTATCCGGGGCGCGAACACTGAAGCTTTCTTT
CDR3 protein: CASSIRGANTEAFF
V gene: TRBV19
J gene: TRBJ1-1
D gene: .
clone size: .

CDR3 DNA: TGTGCCATCAGTGACAGGGGGGAAGGCTACACCTTC
CDR3 protein: CAISDRGEGYTF
V gene: TRBV6-6
J gene: TRBJ1-2
D gene: TRBD1
clone size: few

CDR3 DNA: TGTGCCACCAGCAGAGAAACAGCCTTCTCCTACAATGAGCAGTTCTTC
CDR3 protein: CATSRETAFSYNEQFF
V gene: TRBV15
J gene: TRBJ2-1
D gene: .
clone size: .

CDR3 DNA: TGTGCCTGGGGGCGCTCGGTAGCGGGGCGCACAGATACGCAGTATTTT
CDR3 protein: CAWGRSVAGRTDTQYF
V gene: TRBV30
J gene: TRBJ2-3
D gene: TRBD2
clone size: .

CDR3 DNA: TGTGCCAGCAGTTCAATCACCCCACGTGGTGGTAATTCACCCCTCCACTTT
CDR3 protein: CASSSITPRGGNSPLHF
V gene: TRBV9
J gene: TRBJ1-6
D gene: .
clone size: many

CDR3 DNA: TGCAGCGTTCAGCCCCTCTATACCGGGGAGCTGTTTTTT
CDR3 protein: CSVQPLYTGELFF
V gene: TRBV29-1
J gene: TRBJ2-2
D gene: .
clone size: few

CDR3 DNA: TGCGCCAGCAGCCAAGCCGGGACAATCAGAGAGACCCAGTACTTC
CDR3 protein: CASSQAGTIRETQYF
V gene: TRBV4-3
J gene: TRBJ2-5
D gene: .
clone size: .

CDR3 DNA: TGCGCCAGCAGGGGCTGGGGACAGGTGAACACTGAAGCTTTCTTT
CDR3 protein: CASRGWGQVNTEAFF
V gene: TRBV5-1
J gene: TRBJ1-1
D gene: TRBD1
clone size: few

CDR3 DNA: TGTGCCAGCAGGCTAGCTGTTACAGGAGCCTACGAGCAGTACTTC
CDR3 protein: CASRLAVTGAYEQYF
V gene: TRBV6-5
J gene: TRBJ2-7
D gene: .
clone size: .

CDR3 DNA: TGTGCATCAAACAGGGGAATGAACACTGAAGCTTTCTTT
CDR3 protein: CASNRGMNTEAFF
V gene: TRBV30
J gene: TRBJ1-1
D gene: TRBD1
clone size: .

CDR3 DNA: TGTGCCAGCAGCTTAGCCAGATACTATGGCTACACCTTC
CDR3 protein: CASSLARYYGYTF
V gene: TRBV13
J gene: TRBJ1-2
D gene: .
clone size: .

CDR3 DNA: TGTGCCATCAGTAACAGGGGGAACACTGAAGCTTTCTTT
CDR3 protein: CAISNRGNTEAFF
V gene: TRBV10-3
J gene: TRBJ1-1
D gene: TRBD1
clone size: .

CDR3 DNA: TGCGCCAGCACTGACAGGGGGATTACTGAAGCTTTCTTT
CDR3 protein: CASTDRGITEAFF
V gene: TRBV10-2
J gene: TRBJ1-1
D gene: TRBD1
clone size: .

CDR3 DNA: TGTGCCTGGAATAAGGGGGACAGCTTCAATCAGCCCCAGCATTTT
CDR3 protein: CAWNKGDSFNQPQHF
V gene: TRBV30
J gene: TRBJ1-5
D gene: TRBD1
clone size: .

CDR3 DNA: TGCAGCGTTGATGCTGGTTCTGAATGTCCGCTGGAGGAAAGGCCCCAGCATTTT
CDR3 protein: CSVDAGSECPLEERPQHF
V gene: TRBV29-1
J gene: TRBJ1-5
D gene: .
clone size: .

CDR3 DNA: TGTGCCAGCAGCGGGACGCGGGTTGAAGAGACCCAGTACTTC
CDR3 protein: CASSGTRVEETQYF
V gene: TRBV7-3
J gene: TRBJ2-5
D gene: .
clone size: .

CDR3 DNA: TGCGCCAGCAGCCAAGAGCGATCCTACCAAGAGACCCAGTACTTC
CDR3 protein: CASSQERSYQETQYF
V gene: TRBV4-3
J gene: TRBJ2-5
D gene: .
clone size: .

CDR3 DNA: TGTGCCAGCAGTTACTCCGGGACTTGGGTTAACTATGGCTACACCTTC
CDR3 protein: CASSYSGTWVNYGYTF
V gene: TRBV6-5
J gene: TRBJ1-2
D gene: .
clone size: .

CDR3 DNA: TGTGCCAGCAGCGGACAGGGGAACTATGGCTACACCTTC
CDR3 protein: CASSGQGNYGYTF
V gene: TRBV9
J gene: TRBJ1-2
D gene: TRBD1
clone size: few

CDR3 DNA: TGTGCCCGGGGACAGGGGGCCGCTCCTGGAGGCTACACCTTC
CDR3 protein: CARGQGAAPGGYTF
V gene: TRBV30
J gene: TRBJ1-2
D gene: TRBD1
clone size: .

CDR3 DNA: TGTGCCTGGAGCATGGGACAGCATAGCAATCAGCCCCAGCATTTT
CDR3 protein: CAWSMGQHSNQPQHF
V gene: TRBV30
J gene: TRBJ1-5
D gene: TRBD1
clone size: .

CDR3 DNA: TGTGCCAGCAGTTCAACAGGGAACGAGCAGTACTTC
CDR3 protein: CASSSTGNEQYF
V gene: TRBV5-4
J gene: TRBJ2-7
D gene: .
clone size: .

CDR3 DNA: TGTGCCAGCAGCTTACCAACTAATGAAAAACTGTTTTTT
CDR3 protein: CASSLPTNEKLFF
V gene: TRBV5-5
J gene: TRBJ1-4
D gene: .
clone size: .

CDR3 DNA: TGTGCCAGCAGATATCCGGGGGGGAACACTGAAGCTTTCTTT
CDR3 protein: CASRYPGGNTEAFF
V gene: TRBV6-5
J gene: TRBJ1-1
D gene: .
clone size: few

CDR3 DNA: TGTGCCAGTAGTCCGTCGACGGGAAACTATGGCTACACCTTC
CDR3 protein: CASSPSTGNYGYTF
V gene: TRBV19
J gene: TRBJ1-2
D gene: .
clone size: few

CDR3 DNA: TGCGCCAGCAGCCTTTTCCAGGCAAACTATAATTCACCCCTCCACTTT
CDR3 protein: CASSLFQANYNSPLHF
V gene: TRBV4-3
J gene: TRBJ1-6
D gene: .
clone size: .

CDR3 DNA: TGCGCCAGCAGCGGGGATAATGAAGCTTTCTTT
CDR3 protein: CASSGDNEAFF
V gene: TRBV4-1
J gene: TRBJ1-1
D gene: .
clone size: .

CDR3 DNA: TGCAGCGTTGATATTACAGGGGGCGGAGATACGCAGTATTTT
CDR3 protein: CSVDITGGGDTQYF
V gene: TRBV29-1
J gene: TRBJ2-3
D gene: TRBD1
clone size: .